This T cell receptor beta chain came from a study of T-cell memory formation after mild COVID-19. Study-level findings and limits: The authors did not confirm SARS-CoV-2 specificity of second-wave clones peaking day 37.

TCRdb analysed the 5' RACE reads with MiXCR anew, one entry per CDR3 protein. The sample consists of almost 550,000 distinct CDR3 sequences, just over 20% of them appearing once. Notes on this clonotype: No antigen is known for it.

Germline loops: CDR1 DFQATT, CDR2 SNEGSKA (reference sequence). Trimming removed 1 base at V and 7 bases at J, with 10 bases between. The CDR3 is 12 residues long. The sequenced sample consisted of PBMCs or a T cell subset sorted from them (not recorded which). This receptor was obtained from an adult woman who had mild COVID-19 (a few samples of this study predate the infection). Cell type and time point are not known. The chain employs TRBV20-1 and TRBJ1-1; D might be TRBD1 (5 bases). The CDR3 coding sequence is TGCAGTGCTAGAGGGCAGGGCCGTGAAGCTTTCTTT. Residues: CSARGQGREAFF.